This T cell receptor beta chain was obtained from a study of shared T cell receptors in the human thymus. Method: immunoSEQ multiplex PCR; TCRdb's copy keeps in-frame clones and lacks some. The sample shows some 720,000 clones, roughly 90% of them seen only once. Germline loops: CDR1 SGHTA, CDR2 FQGNSA. V was pared by 1 base and J by 2 bases, with 5 bases of the junction left unmatched. The CDR3 runs 16 residues. These same records also appear under a second study, on human thymus T cells. From that second work: Corrective cardiac operations yielded the resected thymus tissue.

The TCR comes from a boy under three years old with a congenital heart defect. The sequenced material came from thymocytes. The chain links TRBV7-2 to TRBJ1-1; 9 nucleotides line up with TRBD1. CDR3 amino acids: CASSLGMGQGNTEAFF. As DNA, the CDR3 is TGTGCCAGCAGCTTAGGAATGGGACAGGGAAACACTGAAGCTTTCTTT.